These 20 T cell receptor beta chains originate from one sample sequenced in a study of cytomegalovirus exposure and HLA in healthy donors. Amplification used 60 Vbeta primers and 13 Jbeta primers. Method: immunoSEQ multiplex PCR; TCRdb's copy keeps in-frame clones and lacks some. This sample yields under 200,000 clones, of which around 80% are seen a single time; less than 2% belongs to the top ten. The sequencing sample was made of PBMCs. Receptors were obtained from a woman aged 18 to 35 in good health and CMV-seronegative.

The CDR3 sequence is CASSPRQGAEETQYF. In DNA, the CDR3 is TGTGCCAGCTCACCTCGACAGGGCGCTGAGGAGACCCAGTACTTC. The rearrangement uses TRBV18 and TRBJ2-5, with 7 bases identical to TRBD1. The V gene's germline CDR1 is KGHSH and CDR2 LQKENI. V dropped 3 bases and J dropped 5; count of bases not matched to a gene: 9. The CDR3 covers 15 residues.

V and J are TRBV9 and TRBJ2-1, with TRBD1 matching over 9 bases. CDR3 size: 13 residues. Germline V gene sequence: CDR1 SGDLS, CDR2 YYNGEE. V trimming: 7 bases; J trimming: 9 bases; junction bases outside the gene matches: 8. As DNA, the CDR3 is TGTGCCAGCCACACAGGGGGCCTAGGTGAGCAGTTCTTC. Encoded protein: CASHTGGLGEQFF.

V and J are TRBV11-2 and TRBJ1-2; D call uncertain. The CDR3 consists of 14 residues. From germline, CDR1 is SGHAT and CDR2 FQNNGV. The V gene lost 1 base and the J gene lost 4 bases, with 10 bases spanning the gap. CDR3 in DNA: TGTGCCAGCAGCTTAGTGGCAGGTAGCTATGGCTACACCTTC. Translating it yields CASSLVAGSYGYTF.

The CDR3 region is CSVEDPSTEAFF. CDR3 nucleotides: TGCAGCGTTGAAGATCCATCCACTGAAGCTTTCTTT. V usage is TRBV29-1 and J usage is TRBJ1-1, with no clear D. Trimming stripped 0 bases from V and 4 bases from J, with 6 bases between. The CDR3 is 12 amino acids. Germline V gene data show CDR1 as SQVTM and CDR2 as ANQGSEA.

The J gene is TRBJ1-1, the V gene TRBV27; 7 bases align to TRBD1. Germline V CDR1 and CDR2: MNHEY, SMNVEV (reference sequence). With V trimmed by 6 bases and J by 3 bases, 7 bases remained unmatched. The length of the CDR3 is 14 residues. The CDR3 region has the DNA TGTGCCAGCAGGCGACAGGGTGAGGACACTGAAGCTTTCTTT. Its translation: CASRRQGEDTEAFF.

Comment on this clone: The germline gene is not matched at one end of the junction; a read error may be the cause. The V and J genes are TRBV7-7 and TRBJ2-3, with 9 bases that match TRBD2. Germline V lookup: CDR1 SSHAT, CDR2 FNYEAQ (reference sequence). The CDR3 spans 16 residues. This CDR3 reads CASSAGGAGGTDTQYF. The CDR3 DNA is TGTGCTAGCAGCGCGGGAGGGGCGGGGGGCACAGATACGCAGTATTTT. Filled out from reference TRBV7-7 and TRBJ2-3, the complete variable domain reads GAGVSQSPRYKVTKRGQDVTLRCDPISSHATLYWYQQALGQGPEFLTYFNYEAQPDKSGLPSDRFSAERPEGSISTLTIQRTEQRDSAMYRCASSAGGAGGTDTQYFGPGTRLTVL.

V and J are TRBV10-3 and TRBJ2-3; TRBD2 matches at 13 bases. With 3 bases clipped from V and 6 bases from J, the junction kept 9 bases outside the gene matches. The CDR3 covers 17 residues. Germline V gene data show CDR1 as ENHRY and CDR2 as SYGVKD. CDR3 loop: CAISDSGLAGAGDTQYF. Written as DNA, the CDR3 is TGTGCCATCAGTGATTCAGGACTAGCGGGAGCAGGGGATACGCAGTATTTT.

This rearrangement joins TRBV4-2 to TRBJ1-2; a possible D gene is TRBD1 (5 bases). V lost 1 base and J lost 4, with 10 bases in between. Germline loops: CDR1 LGHNA, CDR2 YNFKEQ. The CDR3 sequence is 14 residues long. The CDR3 here is CASSQVGEGYGYTF. Here the CDR3 DNA reads TGTGCCAGCAGCCAAGTGGGGGAGGGCTATGGCTACACCTTC.

V is TRBV28 and J is TRBJ2-5; D remains ambiguous. CDR1 MDHEN and CDR2 SYDVKM come from the germline V gene. CDR3 length equals 12 residues. Trimming cost V 5 bases and J 5 bases, with 9 bases left between them. Written as DNA, the CDR3 is TGTGCCAGCAGTCTCCCCCCCGAGACCCAGTACTTC. This gives the protein CASSLPPETQYF.

The chain has TRBV27 and TRBJ1-2; D remains ambiguous. Per germline, CDR1 MNHEY and CDR2 SMNVEV (reference sequence). V was clipped by 5 bases and J by 0 bases, with 7 bases between them. This CDR3 spans 13 amino acids. CDR3 region: CASSREANYGYTF. In nucleotides, the CDR3 is TGTGCCAGCAGTCGGGAAGCTAACTATGGCTACACCTTC.

The rearrangement links TRBV28 to TRBJ2-2, with 7 positions matching TRBD2. The ends lost 3 bases at V and 0 bases at J; junction bases unmatched: 7. The germline gives CDR1 MDHEN, CDR2 SYDVKM. The CDR3 spans 17 residues. The CDR3 here is CASSFPSGYPNTGELFF. DNA for the CDR3: TGTGCCAGCAGTTTTCCTAGCGGATACCCGAACACCGGGGAGCTGTTTTTT.

This clone was detected only a few times. This chain uses TRBV7-9 with TRBJ1-2; the match to TRBD1 covers 11 bases. The CDR3 is 15 residues long. Germline V gene lookup returns CDR1 SEHNR and CDR2 FQNEAQ (reference sequence). With V trimmed by 5 bases and J by 5 bases, 7 bases remained unmatched. The CDR3 nucleotides are TGTGCCAGCAGCATATCCGGGACAGGGGGATATGGCTACACCTTC. Protein: CASSISGTGGYGYTF.

The chain employs TRBV9 and TRBJ2-4; TRBD2 agrees at 11 bases. Germline V gene lookup returns CDR1 SGDLS and CDR2 YYNGEE. CDR3 length: 15 amino acids. V shed 1 base and J 5 bases; nucleotides not matched to a gene: 2. The CDR3 coding sequence is TGTGCCAGCAGCGTAACTAGCGGGAGCCAAAACATTCAGTACTTC. Translating it yields CASSVTSGSQNIQYF.

This chain joins TRBV19 and TRBJ1-2; no clear D gene. With 1 base removed from V and 8 bases from J, the gap between germline ends came to 17 bases. This CDR3 comprises 15 residues. Germline assignment: CDR1 LNHDA and CDR2 SQIVND (reference sequence). In DNA form, the CDR3 reads TGTGCCAGTAGTATAGTTTTACCCCGGGTTGGAGGCTACACCTTC. It specifies CASSIVLPRVGGYTF.

The chain carries TRBV5-6 and TRBJ1-6; D remains unclear. CDR3 length equals 17 residues. CDR1 is SGHDT and CDR2 is YYEEEE in the germline V gene. The V gene lost 3 bases and the J gene lost 3 bases, with 16 bases spanning the gap. The CDR3 here is CASSWGSVGGYNSPLHF. CDR3 nucleotides: TGTGCCAGCAGCTGGGGATCGGTAGGAGGCTATAATTCACCCCTCCACTTT.

The chain recombines TRBV7-9 with TRBJ1-3, with 10 bases matching TRBD1. With V trimmed by 2 bases and J by 6 bases, 10 bases remained unmatched. The CDR3 spans 17 residues. CDR1 is SEHNR, CDR2 FQNEAQ, per germline (reference sequence). The CDR3 region is CASSLRVGQGFPNTIYF. For the CDR3, the DNA is TGTGCCAGCAGCTTAAGAGTGGGACAGGGGTTTCCAAACACCATATATTTT.

J is TRBJ2-7 and V is TRBV27; 8 bases are a match to TRBD2. The germline V gene encodes CDR1 MNHEY and CDR2 SMNVEV (reference sequence). J lost 7 bases, V lost 6 bases, and 11 bases had no gene match. CDR3 length: 14 residues. CDR3 in amino acids: CASSRTGTRWEQYF. Here the CDR3 DNA reads TGTGCCAGCAGCCGTACCGGGACTAGATGGGAGCAGTACTTC.

The table lists this clone with a few counts. The rearrangement joins TRBV4-1 to TRBJ1-5; 8 bases line up with TRBD1. V was pared by 4 bases and J by 6 bases, with 8 bases of the junction left unmatched. Germline CDR1 MGHRA, CDR2 YSYEKL. The CDR3 has 15 residues. In DNA, the CDR3 is TGCGCCAGCAGCCGGTTAGGACAGGGAAGTCAGCCCCAGCATTTT. As protein: CASSRLGQGSQPQHF.

This clone showed up just a few times. This chain links TRBV9 with TRBJ2-1; 10 positions match TRBD2. Trimming removed 3 bases from V and 6 bases from J; junction bases left unmatched: 6. Germline CDR1 reads SGDLS; CDR2 reads YYNGEE. The CDR3 totals 15 residues. The CDR3, as DNA: TGTGCCAGCAGCGCCGGGCTAGCGGGGGTCAATGAGCAGTTCTTC. Protein sequence: CASSAGLAGVNEQFF.

This clone turned up a few times. The J gene is TRBJ1-3, the V gene TRBV5-1, with unresolved D. Germline V gives CDR1 SGHRS, CDR2 YFSETQ. V was clipped by 5 bases and J by 0 bases, with 6 bases between them. This CDR3 is 13 amino acids long. The CDR3 DNA follows: TGCGCCAGCAGTCCCATCTCTGGAAACACCATATATTTT. Amino acids: CASSPISGNTIYF.